Presented here are 20 T cell receptor beta chains from one specimen sequenced in a study of vaccination effects on CD4 cells after COVID-19. Their recognized antigens are unknown. Peptide-pool stimulation followed by sequencing identified expanded antigen-specific CD4+ clonotypes in the ViraFEST assay. CD4+ T cell isolation took place after 10 days of culture. TCRdb keeps only in-frame clones here, not all; method: immunoSEQ multiplex PCR. The table records more than 25,000 clones, roughly two thirds of them present only once. This specimen consisted of CD4+ T cells from PBMCs cultured with HCoV-229E spike peptides, obtained before COVID-19 vaccination. The receptor set was obtained from a human donor who received a COVID-19 vaccine.

This clone occurred once. The V call is TRBV11-2, the J call TRBJ2-7; 11 positions match TRBD2. The germline CDR1 and CDR2 sequences are SGHAT and FQNNGV. The CDR3 loop spans 15 amino acids. The V and J ends lost 5 bases and 6 bases, in that order; junction bases with no gene match: 9. CDR3 sequence: CASSTTGTSGTEQYF. CDR3 nucleotide sequence: TGTGCCAGCAGCACCACCGGGACTAGCGGTACCGAGCAGTACTTC.

This chain links TRBV4-1 with TRBJ1-2; weak D call: TRBD1 (5 bases). Trimming took off 0 bases at V and 2 bases at J, with 7 bases between the two ends. The CDR3 covers 14 residues. Germline values: CDR1 MGHRA, CDR2 YSYEKL. CDR3 amino acids: CASSQENRNYGYTF. In DNA, the CDR3 is TGCGCCAGCAGCCAAGAAAACAGGAACTATGGCTACACCTTC.

This sequence joins TRBV19 and TRBJ2-1; TRBD1 matches at 7 bases. V trimming: 5 bases; J trimming: 4 bases; junction bases outside the gene matches: 5. Germline CDR1 reads LNHDA; CDR2 reads SQIVND (reference sequence). The CDR3 has 14 amino acids. The CDR3 DNA sequence: TGTGCCAGTAGTTTACAGGGGAAATACAATGAGCAGTTCTTC. It is translated as CASSLQGKYNEQFF. Using reference TRBV19 and TRBJ2-1 for the parts outside the CDR3, the full variable domain is DGGITQSPKYLFRKEGQNVTLSCEQNLNHDAMYWYRQDPGQGLRLIYYSQIVNDFQKGDIAEGYSVSREKKESFPLTVTSAQKNPTAFYLCASSLQGKYNEQFFGPGTRLTVL.

CDR3 coding DNA: TGTGCCAGCAGCCAAGACGCTTCGGGGCGGACCCGGGAGACCCAGTACTTC. Its translation is CASSQDASGRTRETQYF. The rearrangement uses TRBV4-2 and TRBJ2-5; either TRBD1 or TRBD2 may supply D (5 bases each). There are 17 residues in the CDR3. V lost 0 bases and J lost 5, with 19 bases in between. Germline values: CDR1 LGHNA, CDR2 YNFKEQ.

V gene TRBV7-3 combines with J gene TRBJ2-5; D is perhaps TRBD2 (6 bases). V was cut by 2 bases and J by 0 bases, with 25 bases left in between. This CDR3 spans 20 amino acids. In germline, CDR1 is SGHTA, CDR2 FQGTGA. The CDR3 spells CASSLEGSASPRDYQETQYF. The DNA for the CDR3 is TGTGCCAGCAGCTTAGAAGGATCAGCAAGCCCCCGGGACTACCAAGAGACCCAGTACTTC.

This sequence joins TRBV2 and TRBJ1-4; TRBD1 aligns across 9 bases. V lost 8 bases, J lost 6 bases, and 7 bases stayed unmatched. Per germline, CDR1 SNHLY and CDR2 FYNNEI. This CDR3 comprises 14 residues. The CDR3 coding sequence is TGTGCCAGCCGAACACAGGGGGCGGATGAAAAACTGTTTTTT. Residues: CASRTQGADEKLFF.

This clone occurred a few times. The rearrangement joins TRBV5-1 to TRBJ1-1; D not resolved. The CDR3 runs to 16 residues. V shed 0 bases and J shed 0 bases, with 12 bases lying between them. Looked up from germline, CDR1 is SGHRS and CDR2 is YFSETQ. CDR3 sequence: CASSLEGPYMNTEAFF. Here the CDR3 DNA reads TGCGCCAGCAGCTTGGAGGGTCCATACATGAACACTGAAGCTTTCTTT.

The gene calls are TRBV6-5 and TRBJ2-7, with D possibly being TRBD2 (7 bases). Per germline, CDR1 MNHEY and CDR2 SVGAGI. Trimming shortened V by 5 bases and J by 4 bases, and 18 bases separated the two germline ends. The CDR3 spans 15 residues. The CDR3 loop reads CASSKLAGEGYEQYF. CDR3 sequence (DNA): TGTGCCAGCAGTAAACTTGCAGGGGAGGGGTACGAGCAGTACTTC.

This clone was recorded a few times. This chain links TRBV25-1 with TRBJ2-3; either TRBD1 or TRBD2 may supply D (5 bases each). V gave up 2 bases and J gave up 2 bases, with 11 bases separating them. This CDR3 spans 15 amino acids. Germline V CDR1 and CDR2: MGHDK, SYGVNS. The CDR3 DNA sequence: TGTGCCAGCAGTGAAATAGGGACCTACACAGATACGCAGTATTTT. Its translation: CASSEIGTYTDTQYF. Full variable domain (remainder filled in from reference TRBV25-1 and TRBJ2-3): EADIYQTPRYLVIGTGKKITLECSQTMGHDKMYWYQQDPGMELHLIHYSYGVNSTEKGDLSSESTVSRIRTEHFPLTLESARPSHTSQYLCASSEIGTYTDTQYFGPGTRLTVL.

The chain carries TRBV5-1 and TRBJ1-2; tentatively, D is TRBD1 (6 bases). The germline V gene encodes CDR1 SGHRS and CDR2 YFSETQ. There are 13 residues in the CDR3. Trimming shortened V by 4 bases and J by 7 bases, and 14 bases separated the two germline ends. As DNA, the CDR3 is TGCGCCAGCAGCCCGATGACAGGCGGTGGCTACACCTTC. Translating gives CASSPMTGGGYTF.

The chain links TRBV11-2 to TRBJ2-7; D is perhaps TRBD1 or TRBD2 (5 bases each). The CDR3 consists of 16 residues. In germline, CDR1 is SGHAT, CDR2 FQNNGV. Trimming pared 3 bases from V and 3 bases from J, leaving 18 bases between. CDR3 nucleotide sequence: TGTGCCAGCAGCTTTGATGGGGGTCTTAGGGGCTACGAGCAGTACTTC. Its protein is CASSFDGGLRGYEQYF.

The chain uses TRBV19 and TRBJ2-7; 14 nucleotides agree with TRBD2. The CDR3 consists of 14 residues. CDR1 is LNHDA, CDR2 SQIVND, per germline (reference sequence). After removal of 9 bases from V and 3 bases from J, the junction contained 4 bases not matched to a gene. In DNA form, the CDR3 reads TGTGCCAGCCGGGGACTAGCGGGAGTCTACGAGCAGTACTTC. Protein: CASRGLAGVYEQYF.

This clone was observed a few times. This chain links TRBV12-3 or TRBV12-4 with TRBJ2-2; D remains unclear. This CDR3 spans 11 amino acids. V dropped 3 bases and J dropped 4 bases, with 0 bases sitting between them. The DNA of the CDR3 is TGTGCCAGCAGTTTCACCGGGGAGCTGTTTTTT. This sequence encodes CASSFTGELFF.

This clone was seen a few times. The chain employs TRBV19 and TRBJ2-1; 8 positions agree with TRBD2. With V trimmed by 3 bases and J by 4 bases, 8 bases remained unmatched. The CDR3 extends over 16 amino acids. The germline gives CDR1 LNHDA, CDR2 SQIVND (reference sequence). CDR3 in amino acids: CASSISGLAKYNEQFF. CDR3 DNA: TGTGCCAGTAGTATTAGTGGACTAGCCAAATACAATGAGCAGTTCTTC.

The chain uses TRBV6-5 and TRBJ1-4; D remains ambiguous. Per germline, CDR1 MNHEY and CDR2 SVGAGI. With 7 bases removed from V and 3 bases from J, the gap between germline ends came to 12 bases. The CDR3 covers 14 residues. CDR3 in DNA: TGTGCCAGCAAGCTGGGGAGCTCTAATGAAAAACTGTTTTTT. Its translation is CASKLGSSNEKLFF.

The chain is built from TRBV7-2 and TRBJ2-7, with 8 positions matching TRBD2. The CDR3 spans 15 residues. Unmatched junction bases numbered 10, after V lost 4 bases and J lost 5 bases. Germline values: CDR1 SGHTA, CDR2 FQGNSA. CDR3 DNA: TGTGCCAGCAGCTCCAAGAAGCGGGAGATAAACGAGCAGTACTTC. Translating gives CASSSKKREINEQYF. The whole variable domain, filled in from reference TRBV7-2 and TRBJ2-7, reads GAGVSQSPSNKVTEKGKDVELRCDPISGHTALYWYRQSLGQGLEFLIYFQGNSAPDKSGLPSDRFSAERTGGSVSTLTIQRTQQEDSAVYLCASSSKKREINEQYFGPGTRLTVT.

This clone was counted a few times. CDR3 protein: CASSRLAGGEQYF. The CDR3 DNA reads as TGCGCCAGCAGCCGACTAGCGGGAGGCGAGCAGTACTTC. The chain employs TRBV4-1 and TRBJ2-7; 13 nucleotides align to TRBD2. Germline-derived CDR1 and CDR2 are MGHRA and YSYEKL. With 4 bases clipped from V and 6 bases from J, the junction kept 0 bases outside the gene matches. The CDR3 sequence is 13 residues long.

The V gene is TRBV3-1 (or the pseudogene TRBV3-2), the J gene TRBJ1-1; no clear D. CDR1 and CDR2 (germline): LGHDT, YNNKEL (reference sequence). The ends were cut back, 3 bases at V and 8 bases at J, with 7 bases in the middle. This CDR3 spans 11 amino acids. CDR3 in amino acids: CASSQGREAFF. The CDR3 bases are TGTGCCAGCAGCCAGGGAAGGGAAGCTTTCTTT.

The chain combines TRBV15 with TRBJ2-1, with a tentative D call TRBD2 (5 bases). V lost 1 base and J lost 7, with 20 bases in between. CDR1 LNHNV and CDR2 YYDKDF come from the germline V gene (reference sequence). CDR3 length equals 17 residues. CDR3 residues: CATSRGGVIGRGNEQFF. In DNA form, the CDR3 reads TGTGCCACCAGCAGAGGGGGAGTTATAGGAAGAGGGAATGAGCAGTTCTTC.

The rearrangement links TRBV20-1 to TRBJ2-5; D is unresolved. The CDR3 spans 11 residues. Germline loops: CDR1 DFQATT, CDR2 SNEGSKA (reference sequence). V dropped 2 bases and J dropped 5 bases, with 6 bases sitting between them. For the CDR3, the DNA is TGCAGTGCTAGACACGGGGAGACCCAGTACTTC. Translated: CSARHGETQYF.